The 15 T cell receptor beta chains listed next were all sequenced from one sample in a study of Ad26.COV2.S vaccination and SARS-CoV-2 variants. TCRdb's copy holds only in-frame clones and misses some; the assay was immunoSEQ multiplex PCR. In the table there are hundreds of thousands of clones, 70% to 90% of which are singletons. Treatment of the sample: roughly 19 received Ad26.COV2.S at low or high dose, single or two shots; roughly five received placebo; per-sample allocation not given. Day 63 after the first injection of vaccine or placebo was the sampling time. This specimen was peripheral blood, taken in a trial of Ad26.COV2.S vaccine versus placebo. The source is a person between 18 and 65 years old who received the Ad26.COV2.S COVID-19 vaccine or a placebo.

DNA for the CDR3: TGTGCCAGCAGTGACTGGACAGGGGGTAACTATGGCTACACCTTC. It yields the protein CASSDWTGGNYGYTF. J is TRBJ1-2 and V is TRBV6-6, with 10 bases aligning to TRBD1. Germline V gene data show CDR1 as MNHNY and CDR2 as SVGAGI (reference sequence). This CDR3 region has 15 residues. Trimming cost V 5 bases and J 1 base; bases outside gene matches: 4.

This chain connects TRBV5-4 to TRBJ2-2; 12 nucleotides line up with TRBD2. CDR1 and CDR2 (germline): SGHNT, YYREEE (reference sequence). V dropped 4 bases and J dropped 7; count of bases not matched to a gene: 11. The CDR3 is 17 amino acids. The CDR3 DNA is TGTGCCAGCAGCCTCCCGTCTAGCGGGAGGGCGGGCGGGGAGCTGTTTTTT. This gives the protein CASSLPSSGRAGGELFF.

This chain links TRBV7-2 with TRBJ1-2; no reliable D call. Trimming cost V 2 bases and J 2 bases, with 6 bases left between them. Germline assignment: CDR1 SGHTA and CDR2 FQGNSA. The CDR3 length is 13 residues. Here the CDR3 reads CASSLRENYGYTF. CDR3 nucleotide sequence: TGTGCCAGCAGCTTAAGGGAAAACTATGGCTACACCTTC.

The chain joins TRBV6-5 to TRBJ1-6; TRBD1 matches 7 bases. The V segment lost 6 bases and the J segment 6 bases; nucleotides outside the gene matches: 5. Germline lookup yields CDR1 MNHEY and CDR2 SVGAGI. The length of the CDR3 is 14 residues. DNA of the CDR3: TGTGCCAGCAGCTGGGACAGACTTAATTCACCCCTCCACTTT. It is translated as CASSWDRLNSPLHF.

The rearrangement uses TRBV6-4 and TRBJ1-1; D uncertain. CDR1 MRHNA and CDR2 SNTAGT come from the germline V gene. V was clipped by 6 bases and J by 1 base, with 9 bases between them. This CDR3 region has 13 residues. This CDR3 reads CASSEARNTEAFF. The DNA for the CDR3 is TGTGCCAGCAGCGAAGCCAGGAACACTGAAGCTTTCTTT.

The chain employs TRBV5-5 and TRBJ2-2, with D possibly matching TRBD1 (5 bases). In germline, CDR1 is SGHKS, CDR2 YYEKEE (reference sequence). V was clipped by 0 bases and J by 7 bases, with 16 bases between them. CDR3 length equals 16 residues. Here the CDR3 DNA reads TGTGCCAGCAGCTTGGATTGGTGGCAGGGTAGCGGGGAGCTGTTTTTT. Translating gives CASSLDWWQGSGELFF. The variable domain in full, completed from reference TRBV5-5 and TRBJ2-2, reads DAGVTQSPTHLIKTRGQQVTLRCSPISGHKSVSWYQQVLGQGPQFIFQYYEKEERGRGNFPDRFSARQFPNYSSELNVNALLLGDSALYLCASSLDWWQGSGELFFGEGSRLTVL.

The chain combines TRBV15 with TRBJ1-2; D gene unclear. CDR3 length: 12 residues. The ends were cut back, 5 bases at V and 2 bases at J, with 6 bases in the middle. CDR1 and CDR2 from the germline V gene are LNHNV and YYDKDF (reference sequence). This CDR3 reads CATSQDNYGYTF. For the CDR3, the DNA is TGTGCCACCAGCCAGGACAACTATGGCTACACCTTC.

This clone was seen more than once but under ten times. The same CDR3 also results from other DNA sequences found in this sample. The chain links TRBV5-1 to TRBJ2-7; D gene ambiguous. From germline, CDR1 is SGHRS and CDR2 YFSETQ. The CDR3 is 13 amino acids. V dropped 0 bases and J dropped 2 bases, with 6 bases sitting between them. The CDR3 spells CASSLAPTYEQYF. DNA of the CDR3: TGCGCCAGCAGCTTGGCCCCGACCTACGAGCAGTACTTC.

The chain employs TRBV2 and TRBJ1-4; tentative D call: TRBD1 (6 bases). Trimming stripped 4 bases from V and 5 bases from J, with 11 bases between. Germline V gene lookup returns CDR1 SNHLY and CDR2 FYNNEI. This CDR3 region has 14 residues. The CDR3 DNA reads TGTGCCAGCAGTGCACAGGGACCAAATGAAAAACTGTTTTTT. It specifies CASSAQGPNEKLFF.

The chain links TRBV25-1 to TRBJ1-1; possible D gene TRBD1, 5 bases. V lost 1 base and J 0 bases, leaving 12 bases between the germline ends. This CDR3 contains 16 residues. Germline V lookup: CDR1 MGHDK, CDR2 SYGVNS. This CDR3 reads CASSESGSRVNTEAFF. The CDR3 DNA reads TGTGCCAGCAGTGAATCGGGCAGCAGGGTGAACACTGAAGCTTTCTTT.

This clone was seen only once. The CDR3 region is CASSQGQGNYNEQFF. The DNA for the CDR3 is TGTGCCAGCAGCCAAGGGCAGGGTAATTACAATGAGCAGTTCTTC. The V gene is TRBV3-1 (or the pseudogene TRBV3-2), the J gene TRBJ2-1; maybe TRBD1 (5 bases). Germline values: CDR1 LGHDT, CDR2 YNNKEL (reference sequence). This CDR3 is built from 15 residues. V lost 1 base to trimming and J lost 4 bases, with 11 bases between them.

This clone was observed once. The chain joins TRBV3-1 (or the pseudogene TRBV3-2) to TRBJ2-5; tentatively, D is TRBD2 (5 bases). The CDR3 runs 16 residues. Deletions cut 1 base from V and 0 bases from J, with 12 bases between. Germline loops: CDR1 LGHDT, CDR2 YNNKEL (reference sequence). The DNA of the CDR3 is TGTGCCAGCAGCCAAGTTTTATTCGGGAACCAAGAGACCCAGTACTTC. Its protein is CASSQVLFGNQETQYF.

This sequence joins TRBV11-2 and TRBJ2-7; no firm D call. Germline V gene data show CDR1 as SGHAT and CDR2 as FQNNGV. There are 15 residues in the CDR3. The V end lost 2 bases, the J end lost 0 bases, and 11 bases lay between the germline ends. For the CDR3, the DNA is TGTGCCAGCAGCTTATCAGACAAGAGCTCCTACGAGCAGTACTTC. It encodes CASSLSDKSSYEQYF.

The CDR3 region has the DNA TGCGCCAGCAGCTTGGAGGGCGATGGCTACACCTTC. Its protein product is CASSLEGDGYTF. The chain has TRBV5-1 and TRBJ1-2; D gene ambiguous. Germline-derived CDR1 and CDR2 are SGHRS and YFSETQ. This CDR3 is 12 amino acids long. Trimming removed 0 bases from V and 6 bases from J, with 6 bases in between. The full variable domain, with the rest looked up from reference TRBV5-1 and TRBJ1-2, is KAGVTQTPRYLIKTRGQQVTLSCSPISGHRSVSWYQQTPGQGLQFLFEYFSETQRNKGNFPGRFSGRQFSNSRSEMNVSTLELGDSALYLCASSLEGDGYTFGSGTRLTVV.

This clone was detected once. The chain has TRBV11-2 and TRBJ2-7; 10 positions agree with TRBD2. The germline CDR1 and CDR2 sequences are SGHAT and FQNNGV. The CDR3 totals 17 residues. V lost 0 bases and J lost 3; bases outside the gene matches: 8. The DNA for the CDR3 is TGTGCCAGCAGCTTAGATCCCTGGACTAGCGGTTACTACGAGCAGTACTTC. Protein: CASSLDPWTSGYYEQYF.